Presented here are 30 T cell receptor beta chains from one specimen sequenced in a study of T cells in Graves' hyperthyroidism and ophthalmopathy. RNA transcripts served as the template for amplifying TCR beta CDR3 regions. The HTBI primer set drove a first-round RT-PCR of the TCR CDR3. TCRdb reprocessed the multiplex PCR reads with MiXCR, giving one entry per CDR3 protein. Of 300,000 to 350,000 distinct CDR3 sequences in the sample, about 14% are singletons; the top ten hold just under 25%. The sequencing input was blood. Source of these receptors: a woman between 25 and 40 years old with Graves' hyperthyroidism.

The chain employs TRBV10-3 and TRBJ2-7; maybe TRBD2 (6 bases). Trimming took 2 bases from V and 7 from J, leaving 9 bases between them. The germline V gene encodes CDR1 ENHRY and CDR2 SYGVKD. This CDR3 spans 12 amino acids. In nucleotides, the CDR3 is TGTGCCATCAGTGAGATGGAGGGGGAGCAGTACTTC. Translation gives CAISEMEGEQYF.

The chain employs TRBV5-1 and TRBJ2-5; D may be TRBD1 (6 bases). Germline CDR1 is SGHRS and CDR2 is YFSETQ. CDR3 length: 11 amino acids. V was pared by 0 bases and J by 11 bases, with 8 bases between. CDR3 in amino acids: CASSLGTVQYF. The CDR3 nucleotides read TGCGCCAGCAGCTTGGGGACAGTTCAGTACTTC.

The chain links TRBV7-9 to TRBJ2-3, with D possibly called TRBD1 or TRBD2 (5 bases each). Trimming shortened V by 4 bases and J by 10 bases, and 18 bases separated the two germline ends. CDR1 SEHNR and CDR2 FQNEAQ come from the germline V gene (reference sequence). The CDR3 runs to 14 residues. The CDR3 DNA follows: TGTGCCAGCAGCTCCCGGGGCCTGAATTTAGCGCAGTATTTT. This encodes CASSSRGLNLAQYF.

This clonotype has just a few counts. This chain joins TRBV20-1 and TRBJ2-1, with 8 bases fitting TRBD2. The germline CDR1 and CDR2 sequences are DFQATT and SNEGSKA (reference sequence). The CDR3 spans 15 residues. V lost 0 bases to trimming and J lost 7 bases; unmatched junction nucleotides: 8. The CDR3 sequence is CSAREAGVGWNEQFF. The CDR3 coding sequence is TGCAGTGCTAGAGAAGCGGGAGTAGGGTGGAATGAGCAGTTCTTC.

This clonotype has only a few counts. The V call is TRBV3-1, the J call TRBJ2-3; 11 bases align to TRBD2. CDR3 length equals 19 residues. V dropped 0 bases and J dropped 2; count of bases not matched to a gene: 10. Germline V gene sequence: CDR1 LGHDT, CDR2 YNNKEL (reference sequence). As DNA, the CDR3 is TGTGCCAGCAGCCAAGACTATAGCGGGAGGGGGGGACCCACAGATACGCAGTATTTT. It codes for CASSQDYSGRGGPTDTQYF.

This clonotype was detected only a few times. J is TRBJ2-1 and V is TRBV27; 8 bases map to TRBD2. This CDR3 comprises 16 residues. Trimming removed 6 bases from V and 0 bases from J; junction bases left unmatched: 7. The V gene's germline CDR1 is MNHEY and CDR2 SMNVEV (reference sequence). The DNA of the CDR3 is TGTGCCAGCAGGCAACCGGGAGGGAGCTCCTACAATGAGCAGTTCTTC. Its protein is CASRQPGGSSYNEQFF.

This clonotype was observed a handful of times. The chain carries TRBV15 and TRBJ1-1, with a weak D call TRBD1 (5 bases). There are 15 residues in the CDR3. V was trimmed by 3 bases and J by 5 bases, leaving 16 bases between them. The V gene's germline CDR1 is LNHNV and CDR2 YYDKDF (reference sequence). The CDR3 protein is CATSRKGPGGTEAFF. The CDR3 nucleotides read TGTGCCACCAGCAGGAAGGGGCCCGGTGGTACTGAAGCTTTCTTT.

This chain links TRBV11-2 with TRBJ2-1; 9 bases are shared with TRBD1. The germline gives CDR1 SGHAT, CDR2 FQNNGV. Trimming took 3 bases from V and 1 from J; bases not matched to a gene: 7. The CDR3 is 17 residues long. The CDR3 region is CASSFGPGQGSYNEQFF. The DNA for the CDR3 is TGTGCCAGCAGCTTTGGACCAGGACAGGGGTCCTACAATGAGCAGTTCTTC.

This clonotype was seen more than once but under ten times. The chain combines TRBV20-1 with TRBJ2-1; 9 bases are a match to TRBD2. The CDR3 is 15 residues long. In germline, CDR1 is DFQATT, CDR2 SNEGSKA (reference sequence). Unmatched junction bases numbered 8, after V lost 5 bases and J lost 3 bases. This chain's CDR3 is CSARGLAGIYNEQFF. DNA of the CDR3: TGCAGTGCTCGAGGGCTAGCGGGGATCTACAATGAGCAGTTCTTC.

About this clonotype itself: This may arise from a read error, as a much more abundant clone is one base away. J is TRBJ2-1 and V is TRBV20-1; D is perhaps TRBD2 (6 bases). Trimming removed 3 bases at V and 4 bases at J, with 7 bases between. This CDR3 spans 12 amino acids. Germline V gene data show CDR1 as DFQATT and CDR2 as SNEGSKA (reference sequence). This chain's CDR3 is CSASGSYNEQFF. Here the CDR3 DNA reads TGCAGTGCTAGCGGGAGTTACAATGAGCAGTTCTTC.

This clonotype was found a few times. The chain has TRBV29-1 and TRBJ2-5, with D perhaps matching TRBD1 (6 bases). V gave up 5 bases and J gave up 5 bases, with 12 bases separating them. The CDR3 extends over 12 amino acids. Germline V gene data show CDR1 as SQVTM and CDR2 as ANQGSEA. CDR3 region: CSVQTGKETQYF. CDR3 nucleotide sequence: TGCAGCGTTCAAACAGGGAAGGAGACCCAGTACTTC.

In its sample, this clonotype was seen many times. This sequence joins TRBV12-3 or TRBV12-4 and TRBJ2-3, with D unclear. Trimming removed 5 bases at V and 3 bases at J, with 21 bases between. The CDR3 is 17 residues long. In nucleotides, the CDR3 is TGTGCCAGCAGTCCCGCCCTTCATGCCCTAAAAACAGATACGCAGTATTTT. Translated, it gives CASSPALHALKTDTQYF.

The chain combines TRBV20-1 with TRBJ2-7; D remains unclear. Germline CDR1 DFQATT, CDR2 SNEGSKA (reference sequence). The CDR3 contains 12 residues. The ends were cut back, 1 base at V and 2 bases at J, with 6 bases in the middle. The CDR3 here is CSARVPTYEQYF. CDR3 coding DNA: TGCAGTGCTAGAGTCCCTACCTACGAGCAGTACTTC.

This clonotype was recorded many times. The V call is TRBV12-3 or TRBV12-4, the J call TRBJ1-1; the match to TRBD1 covers 7 bases. Trimming cost V 5 bases and J 3 bases; bases outside gene matches: 3. This CDR3 has 13 residues. CDR3 sequence: CASSQQGYTEAFF. The CDR3 DNA is TGTGCCAGCAGTCAACAGGGGTACACTGAAGCTTTCTTT.

The chain couples TRBV28 to TRBJ2-5; 8 nucleotides align to TRBD1. The CDR3 has 16 residues. The J segment lost 3 bases and the V segment lost 4 bases, leaving 10 bases of the junction unmatched. The V gene's germline CDR1 is MDHEN and CDR2 SYDVKM. Written as DNA, the CDR3 is TGTGCCAGCAGTTCCTCCTGGCTGGACAGGGAAGAGACCCAGTACTTC. This codes for CASSSSWLDREETQYF.

This sequence joins TRBV12-3 or TRBV12-4 and TRBJ1-4; D might be TRBD1 (6 bases). This CDR3 region has 14 residues. The V end was cut by 6 bases, the J end by 3 bases, with 11 bases between. The CDR3 reads CASRMTGSNEKLFF. The CDR3 DNA follows: TGTGCCAGCAGAATGACAGGCTCTAATGAAAAACTGTTTTTT.

The chain is built from TRBV4-1 and TRBJ2-7; TRBD2 agrees at 8 bases. J was trimmed by 7 bases and V by 2 bases; bases with no gene match: 13. This CDR3 contains 16 residues. Germline lookup yields CDR1 MGHRA and CDR2 YSYEKL. CDR3 sequence: CASSQPTTGGVREQYF. DNA for the CDR3: TGCGCCAGCAGCCAACCTACGACCGGGGGGGTTCGGGAGCAGTACTTC.

Note on this clonotype: A much larger clone lies one base from this, so it may be a read error. The rearrangement uses TRBV12-3 or TRBV12-4 and TRBJ2-6; D remains ambiguous. CDR3 length: 13 residues. The CDR3: CAGSPGGANVLTF. The DNA for the CDR3 is TGTGCCGGCAGCCCAGGTGGGGCCAACGTCCTGACTTTC.

The table lists this clonotype with a few counts. J is TRBJ1-4 and V is TRBV20-1; D is unclear. The CDR3 extends over 13 amino acids. Deletions cut 3 bases from V and 6 bases from J, with 11 bases between. The germline V gene has CDR1 DFQATT and CDR2 SNEGSKA (reference sequence). CDR3 bases: TGCAGTGCTAGTAAACAGCCCGATGAAAAACTGTTTTTT. Its translation: CSASKQPDEKLFF.

This chain connects TRBV19 to TRBJ2-7; either TRBD1 or TRBD2 may fit D (5 bases each). Trimming shortened V by 10 bases and J by 2 bases, and 15 bases separated the two germline ends. CDR1 is LNHDA, CDR2 SQIVND, per germline (reference sequence). CDR3 length: 13 residues. The CDR3 DNA sequence: TGTGCCACCTCCGGGACGGCCCCCTACGAGCAGTACTTC. This encodes CATSGTAPYEQYF.

This clonotype was counted only a few times. This chain connects TRBV11-1 to TRBJ2-3; D perhaps matches TRBD1 (5 bases). CDR3 length equals 15 residues. The V gene lost 0 bases and the J gene lost 9 bases, with 16 bases spanning the gap. Germline V gives CDR1 SGHAT, CDR2 FQDESV (reference sequence). The CDR3 protein is CASSLALKGKETQYF. Written as DNA, the CDR3 is TGTGCCAGCAGCTTAGCGCTAAAGGGGAAGGAGACGCAGTATTTT.

This clonotype was seen a handful of times. This chain uses TRBV29-1 with TRBJ2-5, with 9 bases fitting TRBD1. V shed 6 bases and J 0 bases; nucleotides not matched to a gene: 5. Germline V gene lookup returns CDR1 SQVTM and CDR2 ANQGSEA. This CDR3 contains 14 residues. The CDR3 coding sequence is TGCAGCGTGAGGGACAGGGCTAACCAAGAGACCCAGTACTTC. Translated: CSVRDRANQETQYF.

At least ten counts were recorded for this clonotype. J is TRBJ2-1 and V is TRBV30; the D is unclear. V lost 2 bases and J lost 0, with 8 bases in between. This CDR3 has 14 amino acids. Per the germline V gene, CDR1 is GTSNPN and CDR2 is SVGIG (reference sequence). CDR3 DNA sequence: TGTGCCTGGAGTAAGGTGAGCTCCTACAATGAGCAGTTCTTC. Translating it yields CAWSKVSSYNEQFF.

This clonotype appeared many times. The rearrangement uses TRBV29-1 and TRBJ1-4, with D possibly TRBD1 on 5 matching bases. Per the germline V gene, CDR1 is SQVTM and CDR2 is ANQGSEA. V dropped 2 bases and J dropped 6 bases, with 25 bases sitting between them. The CDR3 has 18 amino acids. The CDR3 region has the DNA TGCAGCGTTGAATACCGCAGAATTTGTCGGGGGGGGGATGAAAAACTGTTTTTT. It translates to CSVEYRRICRGGDEKLFF.

The chain carries TRBV30 and TRBJ2-7; TRBD1 agrees at 7 bases. V was pared by 5 bases and J by 1 base, with 11 bases of the junction left unmatched. Per the germline V gene, CDR1 is GTSNPN and CDR2 is SVGIG (reference sequence). CDR3 length: 15 amino acids. Here the CDR3 reads CAWDASTGLSYEQYF. CDR3 nucleotide sequence: TGTGCCTGGGATGCATCGACAGGGCTTTCCTACGAGCAGTACTTC.

There are many counts of this clonotype. The genes are TRBV6-2 or TRBV6-3 and TRBJ2-7; no firm D call. Germline V gene lookup returns CDR1 MNHEY and CDR2 SVGEGT. The CDR3 is 11 amino acids. Trimming left V 7 bases short and J 2 bases short, with 6 bases between. The CDR3, as DNA: TGTGCCAGCAAGGACCCCTACGAGCAGTACTTC. It specifies CASKDPYEQYF.

The sample holds many counts of this clonotype. The V and J genes are TRBV2 and TRBJ2-1; TRBD2 aligns across 9 bases. J lost 10 bases, V lost 4 bases, and 8 bases had no gene match. This CDR3 contains 14 residues. Germline-derived CDR1 and CDR2 are SNHLY and FYNNEI. CDR3 residues: CASSVISGSGEQFF. CDR3 DNA sequence: TGTGCCAGCAGTGTGATTAGCGGGAGTGGAGAGCAGTTCTTC. Drawing the rest from reference TRBV2 and TRBJ2-1, the complete variable domain is EPEVTQTPSHQVTQMGQEVILRCVPISNHLYFYWYRQILGQKVEFLVSFYNNEISEKSEIFDDQFSVERPDGSNFTLKIRSTKLEDSAMYFCASSVISGSGEQFFGPGTRLTVL.

This chain connects TRBV28 to TRBJ2-1, with 13 bases aligning to TRBD2. CDR3 length: 16 residues. Germline CDR1 reads MDHEN; CDR2 reads SYDVKM. V lost 3 bases to trimming and J lost 5 bases; unmatched junction nucleotides: 4. The CDR3 sequence is CASSFGLAGVHNEQFF. Here the CDR3 DNA reads TGTGCCAGCAGTTTTGGACTAGCGGGAGTGCACAATGAGCAGTTCTTC.

This clonotype has at least ten counts. J is TRBJ2-4 and V is TRBV20-1; D gene uncertain. Germline CDR1 and CDR2: DFQATT and SNEGSKA (reference sequence). V gave up 0 bases and J gave up 9 bases, with 15 bases separating them. The CDR3 extends over 14 amino acids. The DNA for the CDR3 is TGCAGTGCTAGAGATCAGGACGGTCGGAGCATTCAGTACTTC. Its protein product is CSARDQDGRSIQYF.

This clonotype has at least ten counts. This chain uses TRBV2 with TRBJ2-3; 12 nucleotides line up with TRBD1. V gave up 5 bases and J gave up 3 bases; unmatched junction bases: 6. The CDR3 extends over 16 amino acids. Germline values: CDR1 SNHLY, CDR2 FYNNEI. CDR3 region: CASSKGTGGATDTQYF. The CDR3 nucleotides read TGTGCCAGCAGTAAAGGGACAGGGGGCGCGACAGATACGCAGTATTTT.